These 30 T cell receptor beta chains came from one sample sequenced in a study of T cells after yellow fever vaccination. TCRdb used MiXCR to reprocess the 5' RACE reads, holding one entry per CDR3 protein. The sample shows 300,000 or so distinct CDR3 sequences, approximately 8% of them seen only once. This specimen was PBMCs, taken around 45 days after the first yellow fever vaccination. The receptors were gathered from a man aged 18-30 years who received the YFV17D yellow fever vaccine.

Worth noting for this clonotype: The conserved final phenylalanine or tryptophan is absent from the CDR3, which likely points to a read error. The V and J genes are TRBV7-3 and TRBJ2-7, with TRBD1 matching over 8 bases. V lost 3 bases, J lost 0 bases, and 4 bases stayed unmatched. The CDR3 sequence is 15 residues long. Germline V CDR1 and CDR2: SGHTA, FQGTGA. CDR3 coding DNA: TGTGCCAGCAGCTTTGGACAGGGAGGCTCCTACGAGCAGTACATC. This translates into CASSFGQGGSYEQYI.

CDR3 DNA sequence: TGTGCCAGCAGTACGACAGGACGGGGTGGGGAAAAACTGTTTTTT. It yields the protein CASSTTGRGGEKLFF. This chain joins TRBV12-3 or TRBV12-4 and TRBJ1-4; D possibly corresponds to TRBD1 (6 bases). The CDR3 consists of 15 residues. Trimming cost V 5 bases and J 8 bases, with 18 bases left between them.

The genes are TRBV7-9 and TRBJ2-7; a possible D gene is TRBD1 (6 bases). Trimming pared 5 bases from V and 6 bases from J, leaving 20 bases between. Germline CDR1 is SEHNR and CDR2 is FQNEAQ (reference sequence). This CDR3 has 15 residues. The CDR3 here is CASSPVPGRGGEQYF. In DNA, the CDR3 is TGTGCCAGCAGCCCAGTCCCTGGCAGGGGTGGCGAGCAGTACTTC.

This clonotype was picked up many times. This sequence joins TRBV6-5 and TRBJ1-1; weak D call: TRBD1 (5 bases). This CDR3 spans 12 amino acids. Between the trimmed V and J ends, which lost 4 bases and 3 bases, there was a span of 6 bases. The germline V gene encodes CDR1 MNHEY and CDR2 SVGAGI. The CDR3 nucleotides are TGTGCCAGCAGTTCCAGGGACACTGAAGCTTTCTTT. Protein product: CASSSRDTEAFF.

This clonotype was observed a handful of times. The chain uses TRBV5-1 and TRBJ2-6; a possible D gene is TRBD2 (5 bases). The length of the CDR3 is 15 residues. CDR1 and CDR2 from the germline V gene are SGHRS and YFSETQ. The ends were cut back, 4 bases at V and 4 bases at J, with 12 bases in the middle. CDR3 residues: CASSVGPGGANVLTF. The CDR3 nucleotides are TGCGCCAGCAGCGTCGGCCCGGGAGGGGCCAACGTCCTGACTTTC.

This clonotype was seen only a few times. V and J are TRBV7-8 and TRBJ2-1, with 7 bases that match TRBD2. Per germline, CDR1 SGHVS and CDR2 FQNEAQ. V was pared by 5 bases and J by 4 bases, with 17 bases of the junction left unmatched. This CDR3 is built from 18 residues. The CDR3 DNA is TGTGCCAGCAGCCCCGCCATGTATGGCCGGGGGGAGTACAATGAGCAGTTCTTC. Translation gives CASSPAMYGRGEYNEQFF.

This clonotype was observed at least ten times. This sequence joins TRBV7-2 and TRBJ2-5, with TRBD2 as a possible D gene (6 bases). Looked up from germline, CDR1 is SGHTA and CDR2 is FQGNSA. This CDR3 has 14 amino acids. V lost 3 bases and J lost 5, with 13 bases in between. The CDR3 DNA sequence: TGTGCCAGCAGCTTGGGTGGGGGGTTGGAGACCCAGTACTTC. Its protein is CASSLGGGLETQYF.

This clonotype was counted between two and nine times. The chain uses TRBV7-9 and TRBJ1-3, with D maybe TRBD1 (5 bases). Trimming cost V 8 bases and J 3 bases, with 14 bases left between them. The CDR3 totals 14 residues. Germline V gives CDR1 SEHNR, CDR2 FQNEAQ (reference sequence). The CDR3, as DNA: TGTGCCAGCGGGGCAGAATACTTTGGAAACACCATATATTTT. Translation: CASGAEYFGNTIYF.

The chain is built from TRBV7-6 and TRBJ2-5; possible D gene TRBD2, 6 bases. Trimming shortened V by 5 bases and J by 2 bases, and 15 bases separated the two germline ends. The CDR3 loop spans 15 amino acids. The germline gives CDR1 SGHVS, CDR2 FNYEAQ. The CDR3 loop reads CASSLGGAEQETQYF. DNA of the CDR3: TGTGCCAGCAGCCTGGGGGGAGCAGAGCAAGAGACCCAGTACTTC.

This clonotype was counted at least ten times. The gene calls are TRBV2 and TRBJ2-3; possibly TRBD2 for D (5 bases). Trimming took 7 bases from V and 6 from J, leaving 14 bases between them. Germline CDR1 and CDR2: SNHLY and FYNNEI. The CDR3 is made up of 13 amino acids. The CDR3 sequence: CASIRGPLDTQYF. Written as DNA, the CDR3 is TGTGCCAGCATTCGGGGTCCTTTGGATACGCAGTATTTT.

The rearrangement uses TRBV6-2 or TRBV6-3 and TRBJ2-7, with 7 bases identical to TRBD2. J gave up 1 base and V 4 bases, and 10 bases lay outside the gene matches. The CDR3 loop spans 16 amino acids. The germline V gene has CDR1 MNHEY and CDR2 SVGEGT. The CDR3 reads CASSSGLEIRSYEQYV. In nucleotides, the CDR3 is TGTGCCAGCAGTTCTGGACTAGAGATTAGGTCCTACGAGCAGTACGTC.

This clonotype was recorded many times. The V gene is TRBV6-5, the J gene TRBJ1-1; D ambiguous. Trimming cost V 0 bases and J 4 bases, with 18 bases left between them. Germline-derived CDR1 and CDR2 are MNHEY and SVGAGI. There are 17 residues in the CDR3. The CDR3 sequence is CASSYSYSGIGGTEAFF. Written as DNA, the CDR3 is TGTGCCAGCAGTTACTCGTATTCGGGGATCGGTGGCACTGAAGCTTTCTTT.

The sample holds a few counts of this clonotype. This rearrangement joins TRBV7-9 to TRBJ2-5, with 8 nucleotides matching TRBD2. The CDR3 spans 17 residues. V gave up 5 bases and J gave up 0 bases; unmatched junction bases: 11. Germline V CDR1 and CDR2: SEHNR, FQNEAQ (reference sequence). The CDR3 DNA follows: TGTGCCAGCAGCCCCGTCCGGGGGGGCATGAACCAAGAGACCCAGTACTTC. It codes for CASSPVRGGMNQETQYF. Together with reference TRBV7-9 and TRBJ2-5, the CDR3 gives the full variable domain: DTGVSQNPRHKITKRGQNVTFRCDPISEHNRLYWYRQTLGQGPEFLTYFQNEAQLEKSRLLSDRFSAERPKGSFSTLEIQRTEQGDSAMYLCASSPVRGGMNQETQYFGPGTRLLVL.

The chain employs TRBV7-2 and TRBJ1-1; D is ambiguous. This CDR3 contains 11 residues. From germline, CDR1 is SGHTA and CDR2 FQGNSA. The V end lost 3 bases, the J end lost 7 bases, and 6 bases lay between the germline ends. The DNA of the CDR3 is TGTGCCAGCAGCTTCTTTGGTGAAGCTTTCTTT. Its protein is CASSFFGEAFF.

The CDR3 protein is CASSQGGTTSNTGELFF. For the CDR3, the DNA is TGCGCCAGCAGCCAAGGAGGGACAACGTCGAACACCGGGGAGCTGTTTTTT. This chain connects TRBV4-1 to TRBJ2-2, with D possibly TRBD1 on 6 matching bases. V lost 1 base, J lost 0 bases, and 12 bases lay in between. This CDR3 contains 17 residues. In germline, CDR1 is MGHRA, CDR2 YSYEKL.

CDR3: CASSQIPGEGLAGNTIYF. DNA of the CDR3: TGCGCCAGCAGCCAAATACCAGGGGAAGGTCTCGCTGGAAACACCATATATTTT. V is TRBV4-3 and J is TRBJ1-3, with a tentative D call TRBD1 (6 bases). V was cut by 2 bases and J by 2 bases, with 19 bases left in between. The CDR3 consists of 18 residues. Germline CDR1 LGHNA, CDR2 YSLEER.

The V call is TRBV29-1, the J call TRBJ1-4; no reliable D call. V was clipped by 2 bases and J by 3 bases, with 10 bases between them. The germline V gene has CDR1 SQVTM and CDR2 ANQGSEA. The CDR3 has 14 residues. CDR3 protein: CSVELRQANEKLFF. CDR3 coding DNA: TGCAGCGTTGAACTCCGGCAAGCTAATGAAAAACTGTTTTTT.

The gene calls are TRBV29-1 and TRBJ2-5; D is ambiguous. This CDR3 has 14 residues. Germline V gives CDR1 SQVTM, CDR2 ANQGSEA. V lost 4 bases, J lost 5 bases, and 17 bases lay in between. The CDR3 here is CSVAGASSWETQYF. The CDR3 DNA reads TGCAGCGTTGCGGGCGCGTCGTCTTGGGAGACCCAGTACTTC.

In the case of this clonotype: The CDR3 end shows no conserved phenylalanine or tryptophan, and so a read error is likely. The V and J genes are TRBV7-2 and TRBJ2-5; the D gene is possibly TRBD1 (6 bases). Per the germline V gene, CDR1 is SGHTA and CDR2 is FQGNSA. This CDR3 contains 13 residues. V lost 1 base, J lost 5 bases, and 8 bases lay in between. The CDR3 coding sequence is TGTGCCAGCAGCTTAGACAGGGACGAGACCCAGTACTAC. Translation: CASSLDRDETQYY.

This clonotype has more than one count but fewer than ten. This rearrangement joins TRBV20-1 to TRBJ2-2; 8 positions agree with TRBD2. V lost 3 bases and J lost 6; bases outside the gene matches: 12. From germline, CDR1 is DFQATT and CDR2 SNEGSKA (reference sequence). The CDR3 extends over 16 amino acids. The CDR3 DNA follows: TGCAGTGCTAGGAGGGCGGGACTAGGGATATCCGGGGAGCTGTTTTTT. As protein: CSARRAGLGISGELFF.

V and J are TRBV12-3 or TRBV12-4 and TRBJ2-5; TRBD1 matches at 9 bases. J gave up 5 bases and V 4 bases, and 8 bases lay outside the gene matches. The CDR3 spans 15 residues. CDR3 DNA: TGTGCCAGCAGTTACACGGACAGGGGTTGGGAGACCCAGTACTTC. Translating it yields CASSYTDRGWETQYF.

The CDR3 nucleotides read TGTGCCACCCGCGCCGACGACAGGGGGCCCTATAATTCACCCCTCCACTTT. It encodes CATRADDRGPYNSPLHF. V gene TRBV5-4 combines with J gene TRBJ1-6, with 10 bases matching TRBD1. Germline V gene data show CDR1 as SGHNT and CDR2 as YYREEE (reference sequence). V was pared by 9 bases and J by 2 bases, with 11 bases of the junction left unmatched. The CDR3 loop spans 17 amino acids.

The sample holds a few counts of this clonotype. J is TRBJ1-5 and V is TRBV15; D uncertain. Trimming stripped 0 bases from V and 1 base from J, with 13 bases between. Germline V gene lookup returns CDR1 LNHNV and CDR2 YYDKDF (reference sequence). CDR3 length: 17 amino acids. DNA for the CDR3: TGTGCCACCAGCAGAGATCTTGCCCGGGAAAGCAATCAGCCCCAGCATTTT. Encoded protein: CATSRDLARESNQPQHF.

Only a few counts were recorded for this clonotype. The rearrangement links TRBV2 to TRBJ2-7, with 9 positions matching TRBD1. This CDR3 has 12 amino acids. J lost 6 bases, V lost 3 bases, and 0 bases had no gene match. Germline lookup yields CDR1 SNHLY and CDR2 FYNNEI. Written as DNA, the CDR3 is TGTGCCAGCAGTGAGGACAGGGGCGAGCAGTACGTC. It encodes CASSEDRGEQYV.

This clonotype was found a few times. This chain joins TRBV19 and TRBJ1-1, with D possibly TRBD1 on 5 matching bases. V lost 4 bases and J lost 1, with 13 bases in between. Germline V gene data show CDR1 as LNHDA and CDR2 as SQIVND (reference sequence). CDR3 length equals 15 residues. The CDR3 sequence: CASSTRTDTNTEAFF. The CDR3 nucleotides read TGTGCCAGTAGTACCAGGACGGACACGAACACTGAAGCTTTCTTT.

This clonotype was picked up a small number of times. V gene TRBV2 combines with J gene TRBJ1-4; D may be TRBD1 (5 bases). The CDR3 length is 13 residues. V gave up 8 bases and J gave up 5 bases, with 12 bases separating them. CDR1 SNHLY and CDR2 FYNNEI come from the germline V gene. As DNA, the CDR3 is TGTGCCAGCCGGGGGTTCCTCAATGAAAAACTGTTTTTT. This encodes CASRGFLNEKLFF.

The J gene is TRBJ2-5, the V gene TRBV15; 11 nucleotides align to TRBD2. Losses at the gene ends were 4 bases for V and 7 bases for J; bases not matched to a gene: 5. The CDR3 runs to 14 residues. Germline values: CDR1 LNHNV, CDR2 YYDKDF (reference sequence). The DNA of the CDR3 is TGTGCCACCAGCATAAGTAGCGGGGGGGCGACCCAGTACTTC. Protein product: CATSISSGGATQYF.

The table lists this clonotype with a few counts. This rearrangement joins TRBV5-1 to TRBJ1-3; TRBD1 might be the D (5 bases). The CDR3 has 16 amino acids. V was cut by 5 bases and J by 0 bases, with 15 bases left in between. Germline CDR1 and CDR2: SGHRS and YFSETQ. The CDR3 region has the DNA TGCGCCAGCAGTTTTGAAGGGGTCGGCTCTGGAAACACCATATATTTT. Residues: CASSFEGVGSGNTIYF.

This clonotype was picked up a small number of times. V is TRBV5-6 and J is TRBJ2-3, with unresolved D. This CDR3 is 16 amino acids long. Germline lookup yields CDR1 SGHDT and CDR2 YYEEEE. The V end lost 1 base, the J end lost 2 bases, and 14 bases lay between the germline ends. The DNA for the CDR3 is TGTGCCAGCAGCTTGTGGGGAAGGTTTAACACAGATACGCAGTATTTT. As protein: CASSLWGRFNTDTQYF. The full variable domain, its missing parts supplied by reference TRBV5-6 and TRBJ2-3, is DAGVTQSPTHLIKTRGQQVTLRCSPKSGHDTVSWYQQALGQGPQFIFQYYEEEERQRGNFPDRFSGHQFPNYSSELNVNALLLGDSALYLCASSLWGRFNTDTQYFGPGTRLTVL.

In its sample, this clonotype was seen many times. The chain recombines TRBV7-6 with TRBJ2-1; a weak D match, TRBD2 (5 bases). Trimming took off 0 bases at V and 10 bases at J, with 13 bases between the two ends. Germline CDR1 reads SGHVS; CDR2 reads FNYEAQ. The CDR3 has 14 residues. The DNA for the CDR3 is TGTGCCAGCAGCTTAGCCCTAGGGTCGGGAGAGCAGTTCTTC. Protein sequence: CASSLALGSGEQFF.